This is a list of T cell receptor beta chains from one sample in a study of T cell repertoires in cytomegalovirus infection. TCRdb re-called the reads through MiXCR, storing one row per CDR3 protein. This repertoire shows approximately 240,000 distinct CDR3 sequences, more than 9% found once; its top ten account for approximately 1.6%. Sequenced: PBMCs. The receptors come from a human donor in good health (CMV status not recorded). Some clones in this sample may be carry-over from other donors' samples. Each CDR3 is given with its conserved first and last residue. Fields, in order: V gene, CDR3 protein.

V gene: TRBV11-2; CDR3 protein: CASSLNRGGYEQFF
V gene: TRBV10-3; CDR3 protein: CAHPEGGTQETQYF
V gene: TRBV12-3/TRBV12-4; CDR3 protein: CASRKDSKETQYF
V gene: TRBV29-1; CDR3 protein: CSVGAGTNEKLFF
V gene: TRBV7-9; CDR3 protein: CASSGGAGSFLGGANVLTF
V gene: TRBV19; CDR3 protein: CASSIAGRQANTEAFF
V gene: TRBV19; CDR3 protein: CASSMGQGSYEQYF
V gene: TRBV4-2; CDR3 protein: CASSQDRLTGTNTGELFF
V gene: TRBV20-1; CDR3 protein: CSALSGGTEAFF
V gene: TRBV6-5; CDR3 protein: CASSYSRKGRGGGGYTF
V gene: TRBV14; CDR3 protein: CASSQVRQAGDDTDTQYF
V gene: TRBV7-2; CDR3 protein: CASSLTSGRAVYEQYF
V gene: TRBV30; CDR3 protein: CAWSVRDQTYEQYF
V gene: TRBV11-3; CDR3 protein: CASKTGNTEAFF
V gene: TRBV10-3; CDR3 protein: CAISDSNYGYTF
V gene: TRBV3-1; CDR3 protein: CASSLTSGGLEQFF
V gene: TRBV20-1; CDR3 protein: CSARPGTSVQETQYF
V gene: TRBV19; CDR3 protein: CASSIYFPGTATYEQYF
V gene: TRBV7-7; CDR3 protein: CASSLYLEGVNNEQFF
V gene: TRBV28; CDR3 protein: CASRTGNIYEQYF
V gene: TRBV28; CDR3 protein: CASGTGLVEQYF
V gene: TRBV18; CDR3 protein: CASSPYGSSQKLFF
V gene: TRBV7-9; CDR3 protein: CASTENSGELFF
V gene: TRBV5-1; CDR3 protein: CASRPSRDTLMNTEAFF
V gene: TRBV12-3/TRBV12-4; CDR3 protein: CASSPSGGALTDTQYF
V gene: TRBV7-2; CDR3 protein: CASSLEGSGRALRETQYF
V gene: TRBV6-2/TRBV6-3; CDR3 protein: CASGRAYEQYF
V gene: TRBV6-1; CDR3 protein: CASRLFGLAGDNEQFF
V gene: TRBV6-1; CDR3 protein: CATTRGARSEQYF
V gene: TRBV28; CDR3 protein: CASSLARTSGKGEQFF
V gene: TRBV2; CDR3 protein: CASSELGQGSTEAFF
V gene: TRBV19; CDR3 protein: CASSMGRSTYGYTF
V gene: TRBV20-1; CDR3 protein: CSASSIAGRDNEQFF
V gene: TRBV28; CDR3 protein: CASSFISTDTQYF
V gene: TRBV19; CDR3 protein: CASRTGGYGYTF
V gene: TRBV29-1; CDR3 protein: CSVIIDRNEKLFF
V gene: TRBV5-1; CDR3 protein: CASSLRSGDTGELFF
V gene: TRBV19; CDR3 protein: CASSIRPGSNQPQHF
V gene: TRBV5-1; CDR3 protein: CASSKTGGNSNQPQHF
V gene: TRBV28; CDR3 protein: CASSPTGSNYGYTF
V gene: TRBV15; CDR3 protein: CATGLSLQETQYF
V gene: TRBV18; CDR3 protein: CASSPVQGQGTEAFF
V gene: TRBV7-9; CDR3 protein: CASSQTALGGPQQYF
V gene: TRBV7-2; CDR3 protein: CASSLVSGDNEQFF
V gene: TRBV7-3; CDR3 protein: CASSPVGTSVYNEQFF
V gene: TRBV7-2; CDR3 protein: CASSPAGTGPRDGYTF
V gene: TRBV7-2; CDR3 protein: CASSSGRLLQETQYF
V gene: TRBV7-9; CDR3 protein: CASSLTSGLQETQYF
V gene: TRBV11-2; CDR3 protein: CASSWRGGKNIQYF
V gene: TRBV7-3; CDR3 protein: CASSSGLAGVSTGELFF
V gene: TRBV28; CDR3 protein: CASSLRVYGYTF
V gene: TRBV3-1; CDR3 protein: CASSRTGPEETQYF
V gene: TRBV20-1; CDR3 protein: CSASTGGSYEQYF
V gene: TRBV4-2; CDR3 protein: CASSQVTDLNEQFF
V gene: TRBV5-1; CDR3 protein: CASSLDVGENTEAFF
V gene: TRBV11-2; CDR3 protein: CASSPTRAHFEQFF
V gene: TRBV6-2/TRBV6-3; CDR3 protein: CASSVGQGGRYTEAFF
V gene: TRBV5-1; CDR3 protein: CASSLHTGGYEQYF
V gene: TRBV5-1; CDR3 protein: CASTTSGGIGTEAFF
V gene: TRBV6-2/TRBV6-3; CDR3 protein: CASRNRDNYGYTF